Described below is a single T cell receptor (beta chain) sequence and its context. These data belong to a study of T cell responses to AZD1222 COVID-19 vaccine. Repertoires were generated with immunoSEQ multiplex PCR, while TCRdb's copy carries only in-frame clones and drops some. This table has some 110,000 clones, more than 70% appearing once. The source material was peripheral blood, sampled on day 0 of AZD1222 vaccination. The receptor comes from an adult in good health.

The CDR3 sequence: CASSWEQGSLTEAFF. CDR3 sequence (DNA): TGTGCCAGCAGCTGGGAACAGGGAAGTTTAACTGAAGCTTTCTTT. This chain connects TRBV16 to TRBJ1-1, with a weak D call TRBD1 (6 bases). The germline V gene has CDR1 KGHSY and CDR2 FQNENV. CDR3 length: 15 amino acids. V shed 5 bases and J shed 5 bases, with 18 bases lying between them.